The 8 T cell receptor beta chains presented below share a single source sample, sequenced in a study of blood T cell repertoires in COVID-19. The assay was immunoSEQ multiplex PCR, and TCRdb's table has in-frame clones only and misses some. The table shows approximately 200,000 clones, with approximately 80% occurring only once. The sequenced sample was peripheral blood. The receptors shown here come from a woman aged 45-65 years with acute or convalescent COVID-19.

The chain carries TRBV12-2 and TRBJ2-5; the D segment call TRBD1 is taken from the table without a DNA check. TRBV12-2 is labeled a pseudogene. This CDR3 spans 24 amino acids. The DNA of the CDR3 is TGTGCAAGTCGCTTAGTGCTCAAGCCCCAACCCACGACGTACAGGGTCCGAGATCAAGAGACCCAGTACTTC. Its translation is CASRLVLKPQPTTYRVRDQETQYF.

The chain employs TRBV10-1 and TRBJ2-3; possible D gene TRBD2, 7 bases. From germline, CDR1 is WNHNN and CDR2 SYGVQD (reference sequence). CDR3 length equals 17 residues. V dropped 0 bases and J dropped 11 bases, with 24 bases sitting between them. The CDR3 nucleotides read TGCGCCAGCAGTGAGTCGGGAGGGACACGGGTCCTGGGGAGGCAGTATTTT. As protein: CASSESGGTRVLGRQYF.

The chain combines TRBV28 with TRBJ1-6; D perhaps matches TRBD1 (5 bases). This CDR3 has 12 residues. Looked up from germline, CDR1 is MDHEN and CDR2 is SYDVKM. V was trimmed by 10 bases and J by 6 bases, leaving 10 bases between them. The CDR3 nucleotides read TGTGCCACCCTGACAGTTAATTCACCCCTCCACTTT. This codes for CATLTVNSPLHF.

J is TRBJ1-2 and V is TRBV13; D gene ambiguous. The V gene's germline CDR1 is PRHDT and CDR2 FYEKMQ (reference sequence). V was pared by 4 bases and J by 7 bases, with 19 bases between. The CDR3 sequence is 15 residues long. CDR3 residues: CASSYPSGGAFGYTF. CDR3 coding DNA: TGTGCCAGCAGCTACCCATCCGGTGGAGCGTTTGGCTACACCTTC. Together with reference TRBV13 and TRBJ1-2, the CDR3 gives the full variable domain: AAGVIQSPRHLIKEKRETATLKCYPIPRHDTVYWYQQGPGQDPQFLISFYEKMQSDKGSIPDRFSAQQFSDYHSELNMSSLELGDSALYFCASSYPSGGAFGYTFGSGTRLTVV.

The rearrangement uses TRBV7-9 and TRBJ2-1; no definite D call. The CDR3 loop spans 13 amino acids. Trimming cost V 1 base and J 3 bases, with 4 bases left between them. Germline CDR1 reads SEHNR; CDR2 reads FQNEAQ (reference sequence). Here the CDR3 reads CASSLVIYNEQFF. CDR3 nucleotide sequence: TGTGCCAGCAGCTTAGTAATCTACAATGAGCAGTTCTTC.

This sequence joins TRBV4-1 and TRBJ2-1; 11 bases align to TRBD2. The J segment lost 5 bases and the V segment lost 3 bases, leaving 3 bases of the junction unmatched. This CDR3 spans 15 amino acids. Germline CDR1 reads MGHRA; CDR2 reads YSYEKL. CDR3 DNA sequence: TGCGCCAGCAGCCATACTAGCGGGAGACACAATGAGCAGTTCTTC. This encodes CASSHTSGRHNEQFF.

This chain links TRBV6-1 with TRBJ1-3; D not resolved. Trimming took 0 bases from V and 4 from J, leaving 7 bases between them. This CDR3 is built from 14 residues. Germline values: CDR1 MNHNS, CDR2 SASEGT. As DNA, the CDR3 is TGTGCCAGCAGTGAAGCGCCCGAGGGAAACACCATATATTTT. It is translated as CASSEAPEGNTIYF.

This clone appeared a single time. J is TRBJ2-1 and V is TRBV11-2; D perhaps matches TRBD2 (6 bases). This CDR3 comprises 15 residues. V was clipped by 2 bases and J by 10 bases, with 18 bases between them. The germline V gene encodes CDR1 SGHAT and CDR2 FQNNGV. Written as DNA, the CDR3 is TGTGCCAGCAGCTTAACACCGGGGACTTCCCTCGAGCAGTTCTTC. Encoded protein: CASSLTPGTSLEQFF. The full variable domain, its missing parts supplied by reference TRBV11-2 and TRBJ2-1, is EAGVAQSPRYKIIEKRQSVAFWCNPISGHATLYWYQQILGQGPKLLIQFQNNGVVDDSQLPKDRFSAERLKGVDSTLKIQPAKLEDSAVYLCASSLTPGTSLEQFFGPGTRLTVL.